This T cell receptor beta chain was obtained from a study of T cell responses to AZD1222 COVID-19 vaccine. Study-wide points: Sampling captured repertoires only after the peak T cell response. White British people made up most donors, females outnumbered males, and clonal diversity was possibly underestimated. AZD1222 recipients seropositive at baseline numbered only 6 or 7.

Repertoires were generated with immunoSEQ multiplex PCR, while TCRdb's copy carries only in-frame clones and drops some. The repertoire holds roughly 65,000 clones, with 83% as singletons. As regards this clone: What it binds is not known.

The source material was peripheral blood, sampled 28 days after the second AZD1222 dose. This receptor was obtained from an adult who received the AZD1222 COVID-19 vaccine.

CDR3: CASGFRTAAYGYTF. In nucleotides, the CDR3 is TGTGCCAGCGGTTTCAGGACAGCAGCCTATGGCTACACCTTC. The chain joins TRBV7-9 to TRBJ1-2, with D possibly TRBD1 on 6 matching bases. The length of the CDR3 is 14 residues. Per the germline V gene, CDR1 is SEHNR and CDR2 is FQNEAQ (reference sequence). Trimming removed 8 bases at V and 4 bases at J, with 17 bases between.